The 10 T cell receptor beta chains given below trace back to one sample, sequenced in a study of identical twins. TCRdb analysed the 5' RACE reads with MiXCR anew, one entry per CDR3 protein. In the table there are around 250,000 distinct CDR3 sequences, about 8% of which are singletons. These sequences were also reported in another study, on yellow fever vaccine responses in identical twins.

The sequenced sample was CD8+ T cells sorted from blood. Source of these receptors: a young woman in good health.

V gene TRBV7-6 combines with J gene TRBJ2-6; no definite D call. This CDR3 has 16 residues. V lost 2 bases to trimming and J lost 0 bases, with 8 bases between them. Germline values: CDR1 SGHVS, CDR2 FNYEAQ. CDR3 sequence (DNA): TGTGCCAGCAGCTTATCTTCAAGCTCTGGGGCCAACGTCCTGACTTTC. This encodes CASSLSSSSGANVLTF.

In its sample, this clonotype was seen many times. CDR3 amino acids: CASSDSTTRSTDTQYF. The CDR3 nucleotides are TGTGCCAGCAGCGATTCGACTACCCGGTCCACAGATACGCAGTATTTT. This chain uses TRBV5-8 with TRBJ2-3; tentatively, D is TRBD2 (5 bases). V was pared by 4 bases and J by 2 bases, with 17 bases between. Germline values: CDR1 SGHTS, CDR2 YDEGEE. The CDR3 loop spans 16 amino acids.

This clonotype was seen only once. This rearrangement joins TRBV27 to TRBJ2-1, with D perhaps matching TRBD2 (6 bases). The CDR3 contains 16 residues. Germline V gives CDR1 MNHEY, CDR2 SMNVEV (reference sequence). Trimming left V 7 bases short and J 1 base short, with 17 bases between. The CDR3 spells CASKWGVQGSYNEQFF. The CDR3 DNA is TGTGCCAGCAAGTGGGGGGTTCAGGGATCCTACAATGAGCAGTTCTTC.

This rearrangement joins TRBV9 to TRBJ2-3; TRBD1 aligns across 10 bases. This CDR3 spans 16 amino acids. Trimming removed 3 bases from V and 4 bases from J; junction bases left unmatched: 8. Per the germline V gene, CDR1 is SGDLS and CDR2 is YYNGEE. CDR3 region: CASSEPRDRGSDTQYF. The CDR3 nucleotides are TGTGCCAGCAGCGAGCCCCGGGACAGGGGCTCAGATACGCAGTATTTT.

This chain uses TRBV6-5 with TRBJ2-2; a possible D gene is TRBD2 (5 bases). The CDR3 is 18 amino acids. V was shortened by 0 bases and J by 3 bases, with 17 bases between the two germline ends. Germline CDR1 is MNHEY and CDR2 is SVGAGI. This chain's CDR3 is CASSYSFTRAADTGELFF. CDR3 in DNA: TGTGCCAGCAGTTACTCTTTTACGAGGGCTGCGGACACCGGGGAGCTGTTTTTT.

This clonotype showed up many times. The rearrangement joins TRBV29-1 to TRBJ1-2; no definite D call. CDR3 length: 12 amino acids. The V gene's germline CDR1 is SQVTM and CDR2 ANQGSEA. V shed 7 bases and J shed 4 bases, with 13 bases lying between them. In DNA, the CDR3 is TGCAGCGCTGTCTCGGTGATCTATGGCTACACCTTC. This codes for CSAVSVIYGYTF.

This clonotype has just a few counts. The chain combines TRBV20-1 with TRBJ2-1, with D perhaps matching TRBD1 (5 bases). Trimming shortened V by 1 base and J by 4 bases, and 26 bases separated the two germline ends. The CDR3 has 19 residues. Germline lookup yields CDR1 DFQATT and CDR2 SNEGSKA (reference sequence). CDR3 sequence (DNA): TGCAGTGCTAGAGTTCGGACACGGTCCGCGACCACCCCATACAATGAGCAGTTCTTC. Its protein is CSARVRTRSATTPYNEQFF.

The rearrangement uses TRBV11-2 and TRBJ2-7; D could derive from TRBD1 or TRBD2 (5 bases each). Germline-derived CDR1 and CDR2 are SGHAT and FQNNGV. V was cut by 2 bases and J by 1 base, with 15 bases left in between. This CDR3 is 16 amino acids long. CDR3 protein: CASSLSGQGVSYEQYF. CDR3 nucleotide sequence: TGTGCCAGCAGCTTATCAGGGCAGGGAGTGTCCTACGAGCAGTACTTC.

The rearrangement uses TRBV6-1 and TRBJ2-1; D remains unclear. CDR3 length: 15 amino acids. CDR1 is MNHNS and CDR2 is SASEGT in the germline V gene. V was shortened by 7 bases and J by 3 bases, with 16 bases between the two germline ends. The CDR3 region has the DNA TGTGCCAGCAATGTAGACGTTACCTTCTACAATGAGCAGTTCTTC. Encoded protein: CASNVDVTFYNEQFF.

In this sample, this clonotype turned up a few times. The gene calls are TRBV4-3 and TRBJ2-7; maybe TRBD2 (6 bases). The V gene's germline CDR1 is LGHNA and CDR2 YSLEER. Between the trimmed V and J ends, which lost 0 bases and 7 bases, there was a span of 13 bases. The CDR3 is 14 amino acids. Written as DNA, the CDR3 is TGCGCCAGCAGCCAAGATCAGATGGGGACTGAGCAGTACTTC. The encoded protein is CASSQDQMGTEQYF.